This T cell receptor (beta chain) originates from a study of shared clonotypes between healthy human individuals. This table comes from immunoSEQ multiplex PCR, and its TCRdb copy is limited to in-frame clones, with some not included. The table has about 2,500,000 clones, approximately 92% seen once. Regarding this clone: What it binds is unknown.

Whole-study findings and limits: In this cohort, only blood was sampled, and tissue repertoires likely differ. Between a few donors, naive CD4 clonotypes were shared at a level of around 4.9%.

The clonotype was recovered from a man aged 18-30 years in good health. Sequenced sample: naive CD4+ T cells sorted from blood. As for subset: CD45RA+ positively selected.

CDR3 nucleotides: TGTGCCAGCTCACCCCAGAACTGGGTCCAAGCTTTCTTT. This translates into CASSPQNWVQAFF. The V gene is TRBV18, the J gene TRBJ1-1; D gene uncertain. V lost 3 bases and J lost 9, with 14 bases in between. CDR1 and CDR2 from the germline V gene are KGHSH and LQKENI. The CDR3 totals 13 residues. The full variable domain, in which reference TRBV18 and TRBJ1-1 provide the parts outside the CDR3, is NAGVMQNPRHLVRRRGQEARLRCSPMKGHSHVYWYRQLPEEGLKFMVYLQKENIIDESGMPKERFSAEFPKEGPSILRIQQVVRGDSAAYFCASSPQNWVQAFFGQGTRLTVV.